This T cell receptor beta chain is from a study of tumor-infiltrating lymphocytes in localized non-small cell lung cancer. Study at large: Several tumor histologies, both smoking statuses, and some post-neoadjuvant chemotherapy samples were included.

Data came from immunoSEQ multiplex PCR; TCRdb stores just in-frame clones and leaves some out. Of over 6,500 clones detected, less than 80% appear once; the ten largest clones hold approximately 16%. Germline CDR1 LNHDA, CDR2 SQIVND (reference sequence). The trim removed 4 bases at V and 5 bases at J, leaving 10 bases unmatched. CDR3 length equals 15 residues. This clone was recorded once. Its antigen remains unidentified. Notes on the study in general: No T-cell fraction difference was seen between IM1 and IM2 tumors. Not all patients were TCR sequenced, owing to tissue quantity.

The chain joins TRBV19 to TRBJ1-2, with 7 bases matching TRBD1. Material: uninvolved lung tissue not adjacent to the tumor. This TCR was recovered from a human donor with non-small cell lung cancer. CDR3 protein: CASSTRQGWMYGYTF. The DNA for the CDR3 is TGTGCCAGTAGTACCCGACAGGGATGGATGTATGGCTACACCTTC.